Shown below are 4 T cell receptor beta chains from a single sample sequenced in a study of blood T cell repertoires in COVID-19. Clones were sequenced by immunoSEQ multiplex PCR, and TCRdb holds only the in-frame ones, with some missing. The data contain around 450,000 clones, about 90% of them singletons. Specimen: PBMCs or T cells enriched from blood (not recorded which). The receptors stem from a man between 18 and 35 years old who had recovered from COVID-19.

V and J are TRBV24-1 and TRBJ1-2; 8 bases fit TRBD1. V lost 4 bases, J lost 8 bases, and 5 bases stayed unmatched. The CDR3 is made up of 13 amino acids. The germline V gene has CDR1 KGHDR and CDR2 SFDVKD. The CDR3 DNA reads as TGTGCCACCAGTGACCAAGACAGGGGAGGCTACACCTTC. It translates to CATSDQDRGGYTF.

The chain carries TRBV21-1 and TRBJ1-4. TRBV21-1 represents a pseudogene. This CDR3 spans 14 amino acids. In DNA, the CDR3 is TGTGCCAGCGTCTTCCGCCTGGGAGGGCCAAAACTGTTTTTT. This encodes CASVFRLGGPKLFF.

The chain joins TRBV2 to TRBJ1-5; D not certain. Germline CDR1 and CDR2: SNHLY and FYNNEI. The CDR3 has 15 amino acids. The V end was cut by 7 bases, the J end by 4 bases, with 17 bases between. The DNA for the CDR3 is TGTGCCAGCACTGTGGCGGCGGGTATGAATCAGCCCCAGCATTTT. It specifies CASTVAAGMNQPQHF.

The chain uses TRBV6-1 and TRBJ1-3; 8 positions match TRBD1. CDR3 size: 16 residues. The V segment lost 4 bases and the J segment 0 bases; nucleotides outside the gene matches: 5. Germline V gene data show CDR1 as MNHNS and CDR2 as SASEGT. The CDR3 loop reads CASSGQGTSSGNTIYF. CDR3 in DNA: TGTGCCAGCAGTGGACAGGGGACAAGCTCTGGAAACACCATATATTTT.